The source of this T cell receptor (beta chain) is a study of blood T cell repertoires in COVID-19. Overall study: PBMCs, B-cell-depleted T cells, or T cells were the source of the cDNA or gDNA that made up the material.

V lost 0 bases and J lost 2, with 13 bases in between. Germline V lookup: CDR1 MRHNA, CDR2 SNTAGT. The CDR3 spans 17 residues. The data were produced by immunoSEQ multiplex PCR, yet TCRdb's version contains in-frame clones alone and is incomplete. The table shows some 66,000 clones, with 70% to 85% occurring only once. Input material: peripheral blood. The origin of this receptor is a man aged 60 to 69 with acute or convalescent COVID-19. V and J are TRBV6-4 and TRBJ1-4; no definite D call. The CDR3 sequence: CASSDSRPLRTNEKLFF. CDR3 nucleotide sequence: TGTGCCAGCAGTGACTCGAGGCCTCTTAGGACTAATGAAAAACTGTTTTTT.